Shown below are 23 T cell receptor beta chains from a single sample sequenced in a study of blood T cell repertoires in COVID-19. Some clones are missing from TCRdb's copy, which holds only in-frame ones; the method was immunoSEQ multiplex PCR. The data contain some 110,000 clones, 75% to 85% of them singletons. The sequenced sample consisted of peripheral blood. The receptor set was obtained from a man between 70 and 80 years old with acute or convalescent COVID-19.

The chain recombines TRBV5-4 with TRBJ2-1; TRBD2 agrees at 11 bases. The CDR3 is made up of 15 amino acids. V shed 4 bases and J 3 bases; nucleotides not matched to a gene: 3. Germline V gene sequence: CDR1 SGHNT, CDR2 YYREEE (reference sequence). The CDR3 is CASSGTSGNYNEQFF. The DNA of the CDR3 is TGTGCCAGCAGCGGGACTAGCGGAAACTACAATGAGCAGTTCTTC.

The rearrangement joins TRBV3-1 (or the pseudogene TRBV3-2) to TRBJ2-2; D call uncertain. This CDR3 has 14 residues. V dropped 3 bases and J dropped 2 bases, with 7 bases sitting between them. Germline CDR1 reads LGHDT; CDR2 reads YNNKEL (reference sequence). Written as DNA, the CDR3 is TGTGCCAGCAGCCACAGTCGTAACACCGGGGAGCTGTTTTTT. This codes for CASSHSRNTGELFF.

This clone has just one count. This chain's CDR3 is CASSYSTGGEHGYTF. CDR3 nucleotide sequence: TGTGCCAGCAGTTACTCGACAGGGGGCGAACATGGCTACACCTTC. The rearrangement links TRBV6-5 to TRBJ1-2; 10 bases line up with TRBD1. This CDR3 is built from 15 residues. The ends lost 0 bases at V and 6 bases at J; junction bases unmatched: 4. Germline CDR1 is MNHEY and CDR2 is SVGAGI.

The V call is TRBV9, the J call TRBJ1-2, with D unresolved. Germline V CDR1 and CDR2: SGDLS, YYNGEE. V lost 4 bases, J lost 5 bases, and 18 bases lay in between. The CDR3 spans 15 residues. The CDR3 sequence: CASSPSPLLYYGYTF. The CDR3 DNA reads TGTGCCAGCAGCCCTAGCCCACTACTCTATTATGGCTACACCTTC.

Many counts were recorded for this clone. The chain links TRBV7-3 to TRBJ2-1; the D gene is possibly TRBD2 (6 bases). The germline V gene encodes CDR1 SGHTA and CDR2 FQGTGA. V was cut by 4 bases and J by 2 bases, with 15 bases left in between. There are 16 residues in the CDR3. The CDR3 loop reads CASSSDGGSTYNEQFF. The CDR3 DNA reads TGTGCCAGCAGCTCGGACGGAGGGAGCACCTACAATGAGCAGTTCTTC.

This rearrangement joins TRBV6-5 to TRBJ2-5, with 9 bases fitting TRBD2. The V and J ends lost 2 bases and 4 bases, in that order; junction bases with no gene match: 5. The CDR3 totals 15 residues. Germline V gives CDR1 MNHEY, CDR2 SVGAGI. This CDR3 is CASSYGSGRGETQYF. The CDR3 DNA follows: TGTGCCAGCAGTTACGGTAGCGGGAGAGGAGAGACCCAGTACTTC.

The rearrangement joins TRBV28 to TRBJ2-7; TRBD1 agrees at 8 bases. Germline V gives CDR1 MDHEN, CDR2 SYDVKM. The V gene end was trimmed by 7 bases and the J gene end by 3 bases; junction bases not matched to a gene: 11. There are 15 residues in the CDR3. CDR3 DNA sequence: TGTGCCAGCATGGCCCCTGGACAGGGCCTCTACGAGCAGTACTTC. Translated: CASMAPGQGLYEQYF.

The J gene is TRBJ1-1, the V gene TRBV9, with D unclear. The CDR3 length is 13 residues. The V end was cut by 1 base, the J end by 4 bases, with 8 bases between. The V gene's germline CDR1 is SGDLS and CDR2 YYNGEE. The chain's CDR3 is CASSVSGGTEAFF. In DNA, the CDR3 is TGTGCCAGCAGCGTATCGGGTGGCACTGAAGCTTTCTTT. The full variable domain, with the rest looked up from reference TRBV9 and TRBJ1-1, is DSGVTQTPKHLITATGQRVTLRCSPRSGDLSVYWYQQSLDQGLQFLIQYYNGEERAKGNILERFSAQQFPDLHSELNLSSLELGDSALYFCASSVSGGTEAFFGQGTRLTVV.

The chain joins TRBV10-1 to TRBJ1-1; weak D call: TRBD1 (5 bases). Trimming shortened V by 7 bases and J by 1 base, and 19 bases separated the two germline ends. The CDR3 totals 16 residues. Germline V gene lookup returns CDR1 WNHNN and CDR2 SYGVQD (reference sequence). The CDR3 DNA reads TGCGCCAGCATTTTGTACATTAGACAGACGAACACTGAAGCTTTCTTT. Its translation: CASILYIRQTNTEAFF.

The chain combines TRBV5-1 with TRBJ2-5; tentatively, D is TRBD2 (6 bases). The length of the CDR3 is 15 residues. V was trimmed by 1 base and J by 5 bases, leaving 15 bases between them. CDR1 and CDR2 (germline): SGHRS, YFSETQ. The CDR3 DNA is TGCGCCAGCAGCTTGTTCTTTACGGGAGATGAGACCCAGTACTTC. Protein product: CASSLFFTGDETQYF.

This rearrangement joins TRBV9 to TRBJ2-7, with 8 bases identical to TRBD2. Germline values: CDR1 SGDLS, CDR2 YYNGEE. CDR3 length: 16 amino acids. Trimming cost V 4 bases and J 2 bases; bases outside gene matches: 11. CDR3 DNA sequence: TGTGCCAGCAGCTCCGGGGGGGAGGGCCTACCCTACGAGCAGTACTTC. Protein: CASSSGGEGLPYEQYF.

The CDR3 region is CASSLTSGGWNEQFF. CDR3 nucleotide sequence: TGTGCCAGCAGTTTGACTAGCGGGGGGTGGAATGAGCAGTTCTTC. The J gene is TRBJ2-1, the V gene TRBV6-5; 13 bases fit TRBD2. V was pared by 4 bases and J by 7 bases, with 4 bases of the junction left unmatched. Looked up from germline, CDR1 is MNHEY and CDR2 is SVGAGI. The CDR3 spans 15 residues.

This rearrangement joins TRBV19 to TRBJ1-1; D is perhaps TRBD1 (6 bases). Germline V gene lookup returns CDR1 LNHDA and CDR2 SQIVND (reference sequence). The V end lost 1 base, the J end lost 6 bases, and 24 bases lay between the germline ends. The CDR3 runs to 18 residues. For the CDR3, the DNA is TGTGCCAGTAGTATAGCGAGACCAAACAGGGAAGGGGGATCTGAAGCTTTCTTT. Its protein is CASSIARPNREGGSEAFF.

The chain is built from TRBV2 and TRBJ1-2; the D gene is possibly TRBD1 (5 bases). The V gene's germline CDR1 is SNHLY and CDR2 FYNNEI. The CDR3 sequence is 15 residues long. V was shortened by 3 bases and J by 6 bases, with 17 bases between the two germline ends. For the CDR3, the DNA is TGTGCCAGCAGTGAGCAGGGCCCCATGGGAAATGGCTACACCTTC. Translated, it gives CASSEQGPMGNGYTF.

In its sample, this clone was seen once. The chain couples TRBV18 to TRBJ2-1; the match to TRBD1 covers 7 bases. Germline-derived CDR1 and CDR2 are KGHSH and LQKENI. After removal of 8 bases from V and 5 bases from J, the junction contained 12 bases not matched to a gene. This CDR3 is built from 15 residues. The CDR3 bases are TGTGCCAGCCGCTTATCAGGGACAGAGGACAATGAGCAGTTCTTC. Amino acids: CASRLSGTEDNEQFF.

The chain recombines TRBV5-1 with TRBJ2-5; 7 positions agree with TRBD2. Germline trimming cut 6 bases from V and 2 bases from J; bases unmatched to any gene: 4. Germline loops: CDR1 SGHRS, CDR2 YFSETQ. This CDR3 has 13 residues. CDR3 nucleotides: TGCGCCAGCAAGTGGGGGGGGCAAGAGACCCAGTACTTC. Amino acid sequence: CASKWGGQETQYF.

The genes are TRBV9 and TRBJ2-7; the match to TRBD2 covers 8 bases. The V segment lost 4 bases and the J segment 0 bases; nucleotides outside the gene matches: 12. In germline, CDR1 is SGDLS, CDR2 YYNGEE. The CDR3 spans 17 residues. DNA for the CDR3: TGTGCCAGCAGCACACCTGAGGGACTAGGTAGCTCCTACGAGCAGTACTTC. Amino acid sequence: CASSTPEGLGSSYEQYF.

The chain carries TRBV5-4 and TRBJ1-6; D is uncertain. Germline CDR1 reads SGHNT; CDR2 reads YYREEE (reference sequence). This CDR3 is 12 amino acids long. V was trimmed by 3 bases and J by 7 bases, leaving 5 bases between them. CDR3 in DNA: TGTGCCAGCAGCTCAGTGAATTCACCCCTCCACTTT. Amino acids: CASSSVNSPLHF.

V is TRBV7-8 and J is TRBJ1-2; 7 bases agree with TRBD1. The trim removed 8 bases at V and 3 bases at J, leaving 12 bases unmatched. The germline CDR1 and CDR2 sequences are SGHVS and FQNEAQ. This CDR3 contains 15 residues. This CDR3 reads CASWGPDREYYGYTF. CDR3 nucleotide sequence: TGTGCCAGCTGGGGCCCCGACAGGGAATACTATGGCTACACCTTC.

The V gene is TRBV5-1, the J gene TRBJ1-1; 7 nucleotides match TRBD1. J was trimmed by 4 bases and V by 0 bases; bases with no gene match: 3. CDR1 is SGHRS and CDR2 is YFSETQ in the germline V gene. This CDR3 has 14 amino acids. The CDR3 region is CASSLGQGPTEAFF. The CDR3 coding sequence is TGCGCCAGCAGCTTGGGACAGGGTCCCACTGAAGCTTTCTTT.

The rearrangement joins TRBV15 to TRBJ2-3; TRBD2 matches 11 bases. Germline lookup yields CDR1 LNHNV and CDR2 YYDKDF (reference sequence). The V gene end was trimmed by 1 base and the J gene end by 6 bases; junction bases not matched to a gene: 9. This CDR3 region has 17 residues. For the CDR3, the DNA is TGTGCCACCAGCAGAGGGGTAGCGGGAGGGCCGAGGGATACGCAGTATTTT. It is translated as CATSRGVAGGPRDTQYF.

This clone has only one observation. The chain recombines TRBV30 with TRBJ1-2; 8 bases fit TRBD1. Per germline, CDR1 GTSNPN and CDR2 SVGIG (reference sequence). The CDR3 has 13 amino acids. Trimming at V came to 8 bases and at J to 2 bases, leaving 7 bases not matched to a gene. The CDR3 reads CALTRTGNYGYTF. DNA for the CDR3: TGTGCCCTTACTCGGACAGGGAACTATGGCTACACCTTC.

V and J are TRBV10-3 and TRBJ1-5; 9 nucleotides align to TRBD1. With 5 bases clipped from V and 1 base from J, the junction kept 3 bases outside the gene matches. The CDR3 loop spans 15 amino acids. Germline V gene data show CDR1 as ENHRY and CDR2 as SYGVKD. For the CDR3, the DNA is TGTGCCATCAGTACGGGACAGGGAAGCAATCAGCCCCAGCATTTT. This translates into CAISTGQGSNQPQHF.